These T cell receptor beta chains were read from a single sample in a study of memory B cells and T cells in multiple sclerosis. Data came from immunoSEQ multiplex PCR; TCRdb stores just in-frame clones and leaves some out. The sample has approximately 32,000 clones, about 83% seen once. Their target antigens are unknown. Input material: PBMCs from blood kept in culture. The receptors were gathered from a human donor with multiple sclerosis. CDR3s include the opening cysteine and the closing phenylalanine or tryptophan. Each record gives: V gene, J gene, D gene, clone size, CDR3 DNA, CDR3 protein. A D gene is named only where the DNA matches it firmly. Expanded clones get a size class; other rows say once, few or many, or leave the size out.

v_gene: TRBV20-1; j_gene: TRBJ1-2; d_gene: .; abundance: .; CDR3nt: TGCAGTGCTAAGGGGAGGGGGTTACTCTTC; CDR3aa: CSAKGRGLLF
v_gene: TRBV6-1; j_gene: TRBJ2-7; d_gene: TRBD2; abundance: .; CDR3nt: TGTGCCAGCAGGGAAGGACTAGCGCCTACCTACGAGCAGTACTTC; CDR3aa: CASREGLAPTYEQYF
v_gene: TRBV6-1; j_gene: TRBJ1-4; d_gene: .; abundance: .; CDR3nt: TGTGCCAGCACAGGGGCTTATGAAAAACTGTTTTTT; CDR3aa: CASTGAYEKLFF
v_gene: TRBV19; j_gene: TRBJ1-5; d_gene: .; abundance: .; CDR3nt: TGTGCCAGTAGTATAGATGGTCGCAATCAGCCCCAGCATTTT; CDR3aa: CASSIDGRNQPQHF
v_gene: TRBV7-9; j_gene: TRBJ2-7; d_gene: TRBD1; abundance: .; CDR3nt: TGTGCCGGGGGACAGGGGGCAAAGCAGTACTTC; CDR3aa: CAGGQGAKQYF
v_gene: TRBV7-9; j_gene: TRBJ2-7; d_gene: TRBD2; abundance: .; CDR3nt: TGTGCCAGCAGCTTAGCACCCTCTATTAGCGGGAGGGCCCACGAGCAGTACTTC; CDR3aa: CASSLAPSISGRAHEQYF
v_gene: TRBV9; j_gene: TRBJ1-2; d_gene: TRBD1; abundance: once; CDR3nt: TGTGCCAGCAGCCCCAGGGGGCAGGGGGCTATGCGGGGCTACACCTTC; CDR3aa: CASSPRGQGAMRGYTF
v_gene: TRBV4-1; j_gene: TRBJ1-4; d_gene: .; abundance: .; CDR3nt: TGCGCCAGCAGCCCGCGTTTCGGTGAAAAACTGTTTTTT; CDR3aa: CASSPRFGEKLFF
v_gene: TRBV6-6; j_gene: TRBJ1-5; d_gene: .; abundance: few; CDR3nt: TGTGCCAGCAGTCGGGCGTCGGGGGCGGGCAATCAGCCCCAGCATTTT; CDR3aa: CASSRASGAGNQPQHF
v_gene: TRBV5-4; j_gene: TRBJ2-5; d_gene: .; abundance: .; CDR3nt: TGTGCCAGCACCTGGGACGAACGGGAGACCCAGTACTTC; CDR3aa: CASTWDERETQYF
v_gene: TRBV5-1; j_gene: TRBJ2-7; d_gene: .; abundance: .; CDR3nt: TGCGCCAGCAGCTTGGGGTACGAGCAGTACTTC; CDR3aa: CASSLGYEQYF
v_gene: TRBV2; j_gene: TRBJ2-5; d_gene: TRBD2; abundance: .; CDR3nt: TGTGCCAGCACCCGAAGAGCAGCGGGGGGCCAAGAGACCCAGTACTTC; CDR3aa: CASTRRAAGGQETQYF
v_gene: TRBV28; j_gene: TRBJ2-2; d_gene: TRBD2; abundance: .; CDR3nt: TGTGCCAGCAGTTCGATGACTAGCGGGGTCACCGGGGAGCTGTTTTTT; CDR3aa: CASSSMTSGVTGELFF
v_gene: TRBV5-1; j_gene: TRBJ2-1; d_gene: TRBD2; abundance: once; CDR3nt: TGCGCCAGCAGCTGGGTCGGGACTAGCGATGGGTACAATGAGCAGTTCTTC; CDR3aa: CASSWVGTSDGYNEQFF
v_gene: TRBV27; j_gene: TRBJ2-5; d_gene: .; abundance: once; CDR3nt: TGTGCCAGCAGTTTCGGGACTGCCGCAGGGGCCCAGTACTTC; CDR3aa: CASSFGTAAGAQYF
v_gene: TRBV5-1; j_gene: TRBJ2-1; d_gene: .; abundance: .; CDR3nt: TGCGCCAGCAGCTTGGGAGGTGAGCAGTTCTTC; CDR3aa: CASSLGGEQFF
v_gene: TRBV29-1; j_gene: TRBJ1-1; d_gene: .; abundance: .; CDR3nt: TGCAGCGTTGAAACAGGGAGCACTGAAGCTTTCTTT; CDR3aa: CSVETGSTEAFF
v_gene: TRBV29-1; j_gene: TRBJ2-7; d_gene: .; abundance: .; CDR3nt: TGCAGCGTTGAAGATACGAGGTCCACATACGAGCAGTACTTC; CDR3aa: CSVEDTRSTYEQYF
v_gene: TRBV4-2; j_gene: TRBJ2-1; d_gene: TRBD2; abundance: once; CDR3nt: TGTGCCAGCAGCCAAGACCCTAGCGGGACTCGCTCCTACAATGAGCAGTTCTTC; CDR3aa: CASSQDPSGTRSYNEQFF
v_gene: TRBV6-5; j_gene: TRBJ1-2; d_gene: .; abundance: few; CDR3nt: TGTGCCAGCACCAAAGGAGGGAACTACTATGGCTACACCTTC; CDR3aa: CASTKGGNYYGYTF
v_gene: TRBV18; j_gene: TRBJ2-1; d_gene: TRBD2; abundance: .; CDR3nt: TGTGTCTCAGTGGGACTAGCGGGTTCCTACAATGAGCAGTTCTTC; CDR3aa: CVSVGLAGSYNEQFF
v_gene: TRBV7-3; j_gene: TRBJ1-2; d_gene: TRBD1; abundance: .; CDR3nt: TGTGCCAGCAGCTTAAGCGCGACAGGGGGGGATAACTATGGCTACACCTTC; CDR3aa: CASSLSATGGDNYGYTF
v_gene: TRBV6-1; j_gene: TRBJ2-3; d_gene: .; abundance: .; CDR3nt: TGTGCCAATTCCCGGGAACTCGGCACAGATACGCAGTATTTT; CDR3aa: CANSRELGTDTQYF
v_gene: TRBV4-1; j_gene: TRBJ1-2; d_gene: .; abundance: .; CDR3nt: TGCGCCAGCAGCCAAAGGGACGGCAATTACTATGGCTACACCTTC; CDR3aa: CASSQRDGNYYGYTF
v_gene: TRBV29-1; j_gene: TRBJ2-3; d_gene: TRBD1; abundance: .; CDR3nt: TGCAGCGTTATCGACAGGGGGGAGCGCGATACGCAGTATTTT; CDR3aa: CSVIDRGERDTQYF
v_gene: TRBV27; j_gene: TRBJ1-2; d_gene: TRBD1; abundance: .; CDR3nt: TGTGCCAGCACCGACAGGGGGCAGGGAGGCTACACCTTC; CDR3aa: CASTDRGQGGYTF
v_gene: TRBV19; j_gene: TRBJ2-3; d_gene: TRBD2; abundance: .; CDR3nt: TGTGCCAGTAGTAGACCGGGACTAGCGGAAGATACGCAGTATTTT; CDR3aa: CASSRPGLAEDTQYF
v_gene: TRBV6-5; j_gene: TRBJ1-2; d_gene: .; abundance: .; CDR3nt: TGTGCCAGCAGCGGGAACTGGAACTATGGCTACACCTTC; CDR3aa: CASSGNWNYGYTF
v_gene: TRBV18; j_gene: TRBJ1-2; d_gene: TRBD1; abundance: few; CDR3nt: TGTGCCAGCTCACCCCTCTCCGGGACAGGGGTTAATGGCTACACCTTC; CDR3aa: CASSPLSGTGVNGYTF